This T cell receptor (beta chain) derives from a study of technical replicates of blood from a handful of donors. CDR1 SGHDT and CDR2 YYEEEE come from the germline V gene. This CDR3 has 14 residues. Trimming took 2 bases from V and 7 from J; bases not matched to a gene: 6. Profiled with immunoSEQ multiplex PCR; TCRdb holds only in-frame clones, not every one. The sample lists around 69,000 clones, roughly 96% occurring once. This TCR came from a human donor in good health. The chain combines TRBV5-6 with TRBJ1-1; the match to TRBD1 covers 9 bases. Sequenced input: T cells isolated from PBMCs. For the CDR3, the DNA is TGTGCCAGCAGCTTCGGACAGGGGCGAGGTGAAGCTTTCTTT. Translation: CASSFGQGRGEAFF.